This T cell receptor (beta chain) emerged from a study of cytomegalovirus exposure and HLA in healthy donors. To note about this clone: The target antigen is unknown. A read error may produce the germline difference seen at one junction end. At the DNA level, this CDR3 is encoded by other sequences in the same sample as well.

Findings and caveats of the study: Across donors, most TCRs were seen rarely, yet some public ones were widespread.

This CDR3 has 15 amino acids. Germline V gives CDR1 SGDLS, CDR2 YYNGEE. The PCR had 60 Vbeta and 13 Jbeta primers. Original analysis: Per a later analysis, the number of unique TCR beta chains was around 80 million, of which 9 million to 14 million were shared. The repertoire was sequenced with immunoSEQ multiplex PCR; TCRdb's copy has only in-frame clones and lacks some. The V and J calls and clone size are taken from that table; D and trimming were inferred from the DNA. Of tens of thousands of clones listed, about 80% were seen once; the top ten hold over 9.5%. J is TRBJ2-1 and V is TRBV9; 12 nucleotides align to TRBD2. Input material: PBMCs. This clonotype was obtained from a woman between 18 and 30 years old in good health and CMV-seropositive. The CDR3 nucleotides are TGTGCCAGCAGCGCCCCATCATCTAGCGGGAGGGCTATGGTCTTC. Amino acids: CASSAPSSSGRAMVF.